What follows are 11 T cell receptor beta chains derived from one specimen sequenced in a study of blood T cells in healthy people across ages. A second PCR of roughly 7 to 11 cycles used a sample-barcoded 5' primer and a J-beta primer mix. Via MiXCR, TCRdb re-called the 5' RACE reads, giving one row per CDR3 protein. Altogether some 1,000,000 distinct CDR3 sequences are present, around 27% being singletons, with the ten largest covering less than 0.75%. The same sample was also used in a study of T cells of mothers and their children.

The sample was blood. Source of these receptors: a girl aged 2-10 years in good health.

A note on this clonotype: A read error may produce the germline difference seen at one junction end. The V gene is TRBV29-1, the J gene TRBJ2-1; maybe TRBD2 (6 bases). TRBJ2-7 explains the end of the DNA better; the J call may be wrong. The CDR3 totals 12 residues. CDR1 and CDR2 (germline): SQVTM, ANQGSEA. CDR3 protein: CGVDISGGEQYF. In DNA, the CDR3 is TGCGGCGTTGATATCTCCGGGGGAGAGCAGTACTTC.

This clonotype has more than one count but fewer than ten. This chain connects TRBV2 to TRBJ1-1, with TRBD1 matching over 7 bases. Germline V gene sequence: CDR1 SNHLY, CDR2 FYNNEI. The CDR3 has 14 amino acids. V lost 8 bases, J lost 4 bases, and 10 bases stayed unmatched. CDR3 coding DNA: TGTGCCAGCCTAGACAGGGATAAGGGCACTGAAGCTTTCTTT. Translating gives CASLDRDKGTEAFF.

The genes are TRBV11-2 and TRBJ1-2; D gene ambiguous. The V end was cut by 4 bases, the J end by 3 bases, with 12 bases between. The CDR3 totals 14 residues. Looked up from germline, CDR1 is SGHAT and CDR2 is FQNNGV. The DNA for the CDR3 is TGTGCCAGCAGCTCACTGACAATCGACTATGGCTACACCTTC. Protein product: CASSSLTIDYGYTF. Full variable domain (missing parts from reference TRBV11-2 and TRBJ1-2): EAGVAQSPRYKIIEKRQSVAFWCNPISGHATLYWYQQILGQGPKLLIQFQNNGVVDDSQLPKDRFSAERLKGVDSTLKIQPAKLEDSAVYLCASSSLTIDYGYTFGSGTRLTVV.

This clonotype was seen more than once but under ten times. V usage is TRBV6-1 and J usage is TRBJ2-6; 9 nucleotides agree with TRBD1. The J segment lost 0 bases and the V segment lost 8 bases, leaving 5 bases of the junction unmatched. Germline V gene data show CDR1 as MNHNS and CDR2 as SASEGT. The CDR3 totals 16 residues. This chain's CDR3 is CASLDRGDSGANVLTF. CDR3 DNA sequence: TGTGCCAGCCTTGACAGGGGGGACTCTGGGGCCAACGTCCTGACTTTC.

The chain carries TRBV7-2 and TRBJ2-1; D might be TRBD1 (5 bases). The J call may be faulty, since TRBJ2-7 better matches the DNA end. In germline, CDR1 is SGHTA, CDR2 FQGNSA. The CDR3 length is 18 residues. The CDR3 DNA reads TGTGCCAGCAGCTTAGCTCTATTCAGAACAGGCATTCCCTACGAGCAGTACTTC. This encodes CASSLALFRTGIPYEQYF.

This clonotype was seen ten or more times. The chain has TRBV6-2 or TRBV6-3 and TRBJ2-4; 9 nucleotides agree with TRBD2. After removal of 2 bases from V and 8 bases from J, the junction contained 4 bases not matched to a gene. The CDR3 has 14 residues. CDR1 is MNHEY and CDR2 is SVGEGT in the germline V gene. In DNA form, the CDR3 reads TGTGCCAGCAGTTACATCGCGGGGGGGGACATTCAGTACTTC. It codes for CASSYIAGGDIQYF.

There are a few counts of this clonotype. V and J are TRBV29-1 and TRBJ2-1, with D hard to call. V gave up 5 bases and J gave up 8 bases, with 13 bases separating them. Germline V gene data show CDR1 as SQVTM and CDR2 as ANQGSEA. The CDR3 is made up of 12 amino acids. CDR3 bases: TGCAGCGTTTCTATTGTGGGGTATGAGCAGTTCTTC. Residues: CSVSIVGYEQFF.

The CDR3 reads CASSLDPGLGNTIYF. CDR3 bases: TGTGCCAGCAGCTTAGATCCCGGGTTGGGAAACACCATATATTTT. This chain joins TRBV7-2 and TRBJ1-3; D ambiguous. V lost 1 base and J lost 4, with 11 bases in between. CDR1 and CDR2 from the germline V gene are SGHTA and FQGNSA. This CDR3 is built from 15 residues.

This clonotype was picked up a small number of times. The chain is built from TRBV6-5 and TRBJ2-7; D is ambiguous. Germline CDR1 and CDR2: MNHEY and SVGAGI. The CDR3 has 11 residues. Trimming left V 2 bases short and J 5 bases short, with 4 bases between. This CDR3 is CASSYEDEQYF. The DNA of the CDR3 is TGTGCCAGCAGTTACGAGGACGAGCAGTACTTC.

This clonotype was counted a few times. The chain employs TRBV4-1 and TRBJ1-5; D is possibly TRBD1 (6 bases). V was trimmed by 3 bases and J by 7 bases, leaving 19 bases between them. Germline assignment: CDR1 MGHRA and CDR2 YSYEKL. The CDR3 loop spans 16 amino acids. For the CDR3, the DNA is TGCGCCAGCAGCCAGGCGCCACAGGGAGGTGAACAGCCCCAGCATTTT. It yields the protein CASSQAPQGGEQPQHF.

There are a few counts of this clonotype. The gene calls are TRBV20-1 and TRBJ2-1, with D possibly being TRBD1 or TRBD2 (5 bases each). The V end lost 1 base, the J end lost 9 bases, and 16 bases lay between the germline ends. The CDR3 extends over 14 amino acids. Looked up from germline, CDR1 is DFQATT and CDR2 is SNEGSKA (reference sequence). CDR3 protein: CSARGVGRGIEQFF. CDR3 DNA sequence: TGCAGTGCTAGAGGGGTGGGACGAGGGATTGAGCAGTTCTTC.